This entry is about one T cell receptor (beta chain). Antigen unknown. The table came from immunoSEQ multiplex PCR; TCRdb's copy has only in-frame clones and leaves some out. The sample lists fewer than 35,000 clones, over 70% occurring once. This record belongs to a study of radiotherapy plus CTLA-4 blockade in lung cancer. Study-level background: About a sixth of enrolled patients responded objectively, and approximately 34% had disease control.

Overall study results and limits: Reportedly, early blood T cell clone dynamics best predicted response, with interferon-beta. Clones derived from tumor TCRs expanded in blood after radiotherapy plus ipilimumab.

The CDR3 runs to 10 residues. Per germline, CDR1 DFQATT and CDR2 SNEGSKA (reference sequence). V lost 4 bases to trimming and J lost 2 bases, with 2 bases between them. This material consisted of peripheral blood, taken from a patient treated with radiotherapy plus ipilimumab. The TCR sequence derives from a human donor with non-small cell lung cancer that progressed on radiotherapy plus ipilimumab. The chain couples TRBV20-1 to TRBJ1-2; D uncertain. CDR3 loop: CSATNYGYTF. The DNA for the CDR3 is TGCAGTGCTACCAACTATGGCTACACCTTC.